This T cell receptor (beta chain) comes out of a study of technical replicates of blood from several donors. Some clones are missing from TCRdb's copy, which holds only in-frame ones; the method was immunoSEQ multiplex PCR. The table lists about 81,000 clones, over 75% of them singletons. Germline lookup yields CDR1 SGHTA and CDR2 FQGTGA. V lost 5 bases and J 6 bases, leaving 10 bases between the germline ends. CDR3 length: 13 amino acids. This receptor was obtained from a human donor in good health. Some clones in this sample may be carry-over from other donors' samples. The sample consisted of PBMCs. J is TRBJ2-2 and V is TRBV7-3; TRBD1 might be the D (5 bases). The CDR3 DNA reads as TGTGCCAGCAGCCTCCAGGGTTCCGGGGAGCTGTTTTTT. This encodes CASSLQGSGELFF.